This TCR beta chain is from a study of T cells after posttransplantation cyclophosphamide (dated by TCRdb to between 2015 and 2016). Regarding the complete study: The study tracked T cell repertoire reconstitution by TRB sequencing after myeloablative bone marrow transplantation using posttransplantation cyclophosphamide as GVHD prophylaxis. Antigen receptor sequencing covered samples from 35 PTCy-treated patients and 16 of their related bone marrow donors. Blood from all 35 or so PTCy patients with 1-year posttransplant specimens was subjected to TRB sequencing. Up to 3 additional blood samples from 2 to 5.2 years after transplant were also TRB-sequenced in 3 patients, as was pretransplant blood from several patients. Because TRA and TRB clonality correlated tightly in several samples, later TCR analyses were limited to TRB. Public TRB sequences were compared against a database of over 3,600 sequences linked to responses to pathogens, tumor antigens, self-antigens and alloantigens.

Genomic DNA was the input for TRB sequencing, which was run either with the immunoSEQ assay at survey resolution or with the hsTCRB kit. The source study handled its data this way. The immunoSEQ software was used for initial read processing, and the LymphoSeq R package was used for repertoire analyses. Clonality was computed as 1 minus normalized Shannon entropy, and a Gini coefficient was also calculated for each TRB dataset. To infer phenotypes in unsorted samples, TRB sequences from sorted subsets of the recipient or donor were mapped onto the unsorted samples of the same recipient. Imported from immuneACCESS, the table was reduced by TCRdb to in-frame sequences with V and J called. These copies leave out some clones; in studies compared against another copy, an unresolved V gene accounts for under half, and the cause of the remainder is not known. V and J calls and clone size come straight from that table; D and trimming were deduced from the DNA. Recorded for this sample are 11,000 to 15,000 clones; roughly four fifths of them occurred a single time. Approximately 1.2% of the sample comes from the top ten.

Deletion took 5 bases off V and 6 bases off J, with a span of 12 bases between the germline ends. Including cysteine and phenylalanine, the CDR3 has 13 amino acids. Only the CDR3 DNA is retained, 39 bases long and in frame from the first base. Via the germline V gene, CDR1 is SGHNT and CDR2 YENEEA. Peripheral blood samples were provided by related bone marrow donors on the day of marrow donation. Peripheral blood and bone marrow mononuclear cells were isolated by Ficoll-Hypaque density centrifugation and cryopreserved. FACS on a FACSAria II was used to sort CD4+ and CD8+ T cells, including the naive and memory subsets. Note on this clone: Which antigen it targets is not known. Per-base quality was not reported, and no clone a single base away is much larger than it.

Results the study describes overall, beyond this receptor: The TRB repertoires of T cells infiltrating skin or the GI tract showed only limited overlap with the TRB repertoires found in blood. Across 45 patients, recipient CMV seropositivity and CMV reactivation were highly associated with TRB clonality; PTCy diversity was similar to CNI/methotrexate controls. At 1-2 months, donor-recipient similarity was low but rose over the first year, and the later blood repertoires were often dominated by donor CD8+ memory clones.

The source of this sequence is a man aged 45-65 years. The sequenced sample consisted of memory CD4+ T cells sorted from PBMCs. The chain is made from TRBV11-3 and TRBJ2-3; a confident D gene designation cannot be given. The CDR3 has the sequence CASSRNYADTQYF. The sequence in DNA is TGTGCCAGCAGCCGCAATTATGCGGATACGCAGTATTTT.